This T cell receptor beta chain stems from a study of response to subunit inactivated influenza vaccine (dated by TCRdb to 2016 to 2019). Study-wide context: The study used deep quantitative T cell receptor repertoire profiling to track responses to a trivalent subunit inactivated influenza vaccine.

Comments on this clonotype: Its antigen is still unknown. The record has no base qualities; no much larger clone is one base away.

What the work shows at the level of the full study, not this receptor alone: The authors suggested that each seasonal influenza vaccination may recruit only a limited number of new T cells.

Library preparation was by RT-PCR. Data came from an Illumina HiSeq 2500. TCRdb's own reprocessing of the public reads used fastp at Q25 and MiXCR and kept productive beta chains. CDR3 protein sequences are deduplicated, and each keeps its most common genes and DNA. This sample lists about 240,000 distinct CDR3 sequences; about 12% were detected once. Of the sample, roughly 7.7% is held by the ten largest clones. The input for sequencing was non-naive T cells sorted from PBMCs, taken around 14 days before vaccination. The intended sense of this specimen's cell subset or site label: memory T cell fraction. The TCR sequence derives from a man aged 50 to 59 who received an inactivated influenza vaccine. Donor details come from another sample of the same person, matched by shared clones.

The CDR3 reads CASSFPGGVVGGYTF. The sequenced DNA: TGTGCCAGCAGTTTTCCAGGGGGTGTCGTGGGCGGCTACACCTTC. Rearrangement joined TRBV12-3 or TRBV12-4 to TRBJ1-2, with TRBD1 matching 7 junction bases. The CDR3 has 15 amino acids, counting the end cysteine and phenylalanine. Just the 45-base CDR3 DNA is kept, in frame starting at base 1. Germline trimming amounts to 3 bases on V and 8 bases on J, with 12 as the count of junction bases outside the gene matches.